This T cell receptor beta chain was sequenced for a study of T cell responses to AZD1222 COVID-19 vaccine. Study outcomes and limitations: Repertoires were sampled only after the peak T cell response. Unmutated variant regions are reportedly targeted by nearly half of spike-specific TCRs. White British donors predominated, females outnumbered males, and clonal diversity was possibly underestimated.

Assay: immunoSEQ multiplex PCR; the TCRdb copy retains only in-frame clones and omits some. The table has fewer than 120,000 clones, roughly 90% seen once. To note about this clone: What it binds is not known.

The origin of this receptor is an adult who received the AZD1222 COVID-19 vaccine. The sample in question was peripheral blood, obtained 28 days after the second AZD1222 dose.

The CDR3 spells CASPQRYTGELFF. The CDR3, as DNA: TGTGCCAGCCCACAGCGGTACACCGGGGAGCTGTTTTTT. The chain recombines TRBV12-3 or TRBV12-4 with TRBJ2-2; D is possibly TRBD2 (5 bases). The CDR3 runs to 13 residues. V lost 8 bases, J lost 3 bases, and 10 bases lay in between.